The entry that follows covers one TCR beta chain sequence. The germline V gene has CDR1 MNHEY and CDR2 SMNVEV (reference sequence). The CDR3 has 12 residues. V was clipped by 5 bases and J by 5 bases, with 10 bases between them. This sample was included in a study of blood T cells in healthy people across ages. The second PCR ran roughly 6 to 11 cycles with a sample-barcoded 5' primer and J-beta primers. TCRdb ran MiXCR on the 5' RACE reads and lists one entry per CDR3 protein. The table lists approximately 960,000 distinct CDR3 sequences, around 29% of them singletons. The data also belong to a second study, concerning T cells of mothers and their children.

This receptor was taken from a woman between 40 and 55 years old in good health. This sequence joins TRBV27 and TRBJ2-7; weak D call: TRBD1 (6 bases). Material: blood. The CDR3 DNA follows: TGTGCCAGCAGTCATCAGGGGAACGAGCAGTACTTC. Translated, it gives CASSHQGNEQYF.